This T cell receptor beta chain stems from a study of cytomegalovirus exposure and HLA in healthy donors. The V and J ends lost 6 bases and 6 bases, in that order; junction bases with no gene match: 10. The length of the CDR3 is 15 residues. Note on this clone: Its antigen is not known.

Clones were sequenced by immunoSEQ multiplex PCR, and TCRdb holds only the in-frame ones, with some missing. This sample has 150,000 to 200,000 clones, with approximately 87% found just once. Overall study results and limits: The listing of roughly 160 TCR beta chains classed them as cytomegalovirus-associated.

The sequenced sample consisted of PBMCs. The clonotype originates from a woman between 25 and 40 years old in good health and CMV-seronegative. This chain connects TRBV23-1 to TRBJ1-5; 8 bases line up with TRBD1. TRBV23-1 is sorted into the ORF group, with uncertain function. CDR3 region: CASSRQGQVRQPQHF. The CDR3 coding sequence is TGCGCCAGCAGCCGACAGGGACAGGTCCGTCAGCCCCAGCATTTT.